This T cell receptor beta chain was sequenced during a study of cytomegalovirus exposure and HLA in healthy donors (dated by TCRdb to the late 2010s). A note on the overall study: According to an earlier analysis of a few hundred of the donors, about 190 million T cells yielded 100 million or so unique TCR beta sequences and 276 Gb of sequence data. Among some 400 genotyped donors of the cohort, an average of approximately 240,000 unique TCR beta nucleotide sequences were sequenced per donor, around 20% of them non-productive. Rather than drawing on any new phenotypic data, the later analysis identified candidate immune exposures from TCR beta sequences and the way those sequences occurred across donors. Four or five DR-DQ haplotypes were treated as single units for association and clustering because of strong linkage in the cohort. A later analysis re-analyzed previously published TCR beta repertoires from 650 to 800 donors and added high-resolution HLA genotyping to study TCR occurrence patterns. The aim of the study was to test whether cataloging public T cell receptors could identify signatures of past pathogen exposure. An early release that covered some 630 HLA-typed donors contained approximately 300 gigabases of sequencing data and tens of millions of unique TCR sequences. The T cell repertoires of under 750 subjects were profiled by immunosequencing and related to cytomegalovirus serostatus. Donor age, sex, ethnicity and CMV serostatus were compiled alongside the repertoire data. The genetic ancestry cluster associated with self-reported Caucasian donors included about four fifths of the 398 genotyped donors. Every repertoire in the discovery cohort had been generated on one and the same sequencing platform. Typing coverage differed by locus: A, B, C, DRB1 and DQB1 were typed in roughly 629-640 donors, DQA1 in about 510, DPA1 in some 610, and DPB1 in 472. In an earlier analysis of 500 to 650 of the donors, high-throughput TCR beta sequencing was used to judge whether each TCR beta V gene segment behaved as functional or pseudogenic. Along with the approximately 650-subject first cohort, a separate validation cohort of over a hundred different subjects was used. High-throughput TCR immunosequencing, statistical association of individual TCRs with disease status, and machine learning were combined to predict cytomegalovirus infection status. A later genetic analysis used genome-wide SNP genotypes for about three fifths of the roughly 700 donors, treating that subset as a discovery cohort. Both class I and class II loci were covered by HLA typing, at four-digit resolution. Broader findings and caveats from the paper: In a later genetic analysis, fewer N-insertions in productive TCRs were reported among donors in an Asian-associated ancestry cluster than the roughly 710-donor mean. The earlier analysis of approximately 590 of the donors excluded over 15 rarely observed V segments, including chromosome 9 orphons, because counts were too low. The classifier was reported to diagnose cytomegalovirus status with high specificity and sensitivity in both the original cohort and the validation cohort. In a later analysis, HLA-associated TCR beta chains showed more clonal expansion and lower generation probabilities than non-associated chains that were equally common. Because some donors lacked HLA typing at each locus, the association tests relied only on the typed subset. Strong co-occurrence of HLA alleles, especially DR and DQ, made assigning TCR associations to individual alleles difficult. Presence/absence analyses assumed roughly uniform sequencing depth across donors, an assumption that may not hold. The study gave a list of around 170 TCR beta chains associated with cytomegalovirus. A later analysis associated around 16,000 TCR beta sequences with specific HLA alleles at a false discovery rate of 0.05. A later genetic analysis associated a missense DCLRE1C variant with V-gene and J-gene trimming of TCR beta chains, and an independent cohort replicated the association. Broadly in line with IMGT annotations, most TCR beta V segments showed up in productive rearrangements about 90% or about 30% of the time in an earlier analysis of around 550 of the donors. Only TCR beta chains were sequenced in this cohort, and the absence of alpha or paired-chain data limited detectable features. A cluster of highly shared sequence variants was judged likely to be a technical artifact of the sequencing pipeline. For the cohort, immune exposure information was limited to CMV serostatus. The 87-base-pair reads could not distinguish some IMGT-functional V segments, including TRBV6-2 and TRBV6-3, so those segments were excluded. According to a later analysis, TCR association rates differed among HLA loci, with DRB1 alleles showing the most associated TCRs and HLA-C alleles showing the fewest. It was suggested by the authors that the approach could potentially be generalized to other disease states and immunological phenotypes. A further reported finding was that TCR beta sequences accurately predicted the HLA-A and HLA-B alleles for most subjects in the first cohort. According to a later analysis, parvovirus B19, influenza, CMV and Epstein-Barr virus appeared linked to several top co-occurrence clusters. A few of the identified cytomegalovirus-associated TCR beta chains were confirmed in vitro to be specific for cytomegalovirus antigens. Linkage disequilibrium might explain the correlated functional status among segregating V segments, but an unknown experimental factor could not be ruled out. Most CMV-associated TCR beta chains appeared to be HLA-restricted in a later analysis, and the HLA associations seemed to be driven largely by CMV exposure. While some public TCRs were present in many individuals, most TCR sequences turned up only very rarely across donors.

Library preparation was by the immunoSEQ multiplex PCR assay. The multiplex PCR relied on a mix of 60 forward primers for TCR Vbeta segments and 13 reverse primers for TCR Jbeta segments. The CDR3 region of rearranged TCR beta genes was amplified from genomic DNA by a multiplex PCR assay. On the Illumina HiSeq System, the amplified TCR beta libraries were sequenced as 87-base-pair reads. In the authors' own workflow: A later analysis tallied tens of millions of unique TCR beta chains across the 666 repertoires, and some 10 million of those chains were shared by two or more donors. A nearest-neighbor algorithm error-corrected the raw reads and collapsed the reads into unique sequences, merging closely related sequences to remove PCR and sequencing errors. Alignment of CDR3 sequences to IMGT reference sequences was used to assign V, D and J gene segments. For a sequence to be retained, a match of at least six nucleotides was required to both a V gene segment and a J gene segment. Rearrangements were called productive when the CDR3 lacked stop codons and stayed in frame with V and J; all others were non-productive. CDR3 was defined according to IMGT convention as the region running from the second conserved V-encoded cysteine to the conserved J-encoded phenylalanine. Sequences without an unambiguous match to a single V gene segment were excluded from the earlier analysis of about 600 of the donors. An earlier analysis of almost 600 of the donors classified V segments as functional when productive rearrangements were above 56.7% and as segregating when the standard deviation between donors was above 5%. A statistical classification framework was developed to diagnose cytomegalovirus status using the catalog of TCR beta chain sequences. A later analysis assigned V and J genes by comparing TCR nucleotide sequences with IMGT/GENE-DB human TR gene sequences. Using the TCRdist pipeline, a later analysis assigned CDR3 sequences along with most-parsimonious VDJ recombination scenarios. In a later analysis, every TCR beta chain was defined by the combination of its CDR3 amino acid sequence and its V-gene family, and reads without a unique V-gene family were dropped. A later analysis removed 450 to 600 highly shared, low-generation-probability nucleotide sequences to deal with suspected cross-contamination and a sequencing artifact. For each public chain, a later analysis derived a clonal expansion index from normalized ranks of inferred template counts within each repertoire. In a later analysis, generation probabilities were computed using a VDJ recombination model fitted to out-of-frame rearrangements, and the results were checked against IGoR. Hypergeometric tests were used in a later analysis to score TCR-TCR, TCR-HLA and TCR-CMV co-occurrence, with a repertoire-size bias correction applied to the TCR pairs. To estimate false discovery rates, a later analysis permuted the HLA or CMV assignments 20 times. In a later analysis, co-occurring TCRs were grouped using DBSCAN, and TCRdist sequence similarity was added for clustering within HLA-allele-positive subsets. Repertoires with fewer than 30,000 or more than 120,000 public chains were left out of co-occurrence clustering, as were about 5 repertoires with anomalous nucleotide sharing. Entries here come from immuneACCESS through TCRdb and include only in-frame sequences with V and J called. Some clones fail to appear in such tables; in the studies checked, an unresolved V gene covers under half of the shortfall, and the cause of the remainder is unknown. V, J and clone size reflect that table, while D and trimming were determined from the DNA. This sample's records show some 84,000 clones. The top ten hold 0.5% to 0.65% of the sample.

V sheds 1 base and J sheds 0 bases, leaving 7 bases between their ends. CDR1 is given as KGHSH and CDR2 as LQKENI, both from the germline V gene. Including cysteine and phenylalanine, the CDR3 has 14 amino acids. Just CDR3 DNA is preserved here, 42 bases in frame from base 1. In the case of this clone: The target of this receptor is not known.

The cohort comprised 666 healthy bone marrow donors. All cohort members were sampled while nominally healthy, although unrecorded immune exposures were likely present. The donor tested CMV seronegative, placing the donor among the roughly 340 seronegative members of the cohort. Every donor gave a peripheral blood sample, and the peripheral blood mononuclear cells from that sample were used for TCR beta sequencing. Genomic DNA was extracted from the blood cell samples with the Qiagen DNeasy Blood Extraction Kit. Rearrangement joined TRBV18 to TRBJ2-7, with TRBD1 tentatively as D gene (5 bases match). Sequencing used PBMCs. The receptor's source is a man in his fifties in good health and CMV-seronegative. The CDR3 protein is CASSPQDSSYEQYF. The base sequence is TGTGCCAGCTCACCACAAGACAGCTCCTACGAGCAGTACTTC.